This TCR beta chain was found in a study of regulatory dendritic cells for organ transplantation. Notes on the study in general: Resting memory CD8+ T cells held the most alloreactive clonotypes. Memory CD8+ T cells were the most oligoclonal; naive cells were highly diverse. Memory CD8+ clonal expansion seemed more limited with regulatory than mature dendritic cells.

The method was immunoSEQ multiplex PCR; TCRdb's version includes in-frame clones alone and lacks a portion of them. The sample records approximately 10,000 clones, about 81% being singletons. CDR1 and CDR2 from the germline V gene are SGHTA and FQGNSA. V was pared by 5 bases and J by 8 bases, with 20 bases between. The CDR3 covers 15 residues. Sorted T cells were CFSE-labeled and cultured 4 to 5 days with allogeneic regulatory or mature dendritic cells at 1:10. CD4+ or CD8+ T cells were sorted as naive CD45RA+ or memory CD45RO+. A word on this clone: Its target is not known.

The sequence was obtained from a human donor in good health. The V and J genes are TRBV7-2 and TRBJ2-3; D perhaps matches TRBD1 (6 bases). The material sequenced was memory CD4+ T cells from blood cultured with regulatory dendritic cells. Subset defined: CD45RO+ memory T cells. DNA of the CDR3: TGTGCCAGCAGCCCAGACAGGACCCCGTCTGGTACGCAGTATTTT. This gives the protein CASSPDRTPSGTQYF.